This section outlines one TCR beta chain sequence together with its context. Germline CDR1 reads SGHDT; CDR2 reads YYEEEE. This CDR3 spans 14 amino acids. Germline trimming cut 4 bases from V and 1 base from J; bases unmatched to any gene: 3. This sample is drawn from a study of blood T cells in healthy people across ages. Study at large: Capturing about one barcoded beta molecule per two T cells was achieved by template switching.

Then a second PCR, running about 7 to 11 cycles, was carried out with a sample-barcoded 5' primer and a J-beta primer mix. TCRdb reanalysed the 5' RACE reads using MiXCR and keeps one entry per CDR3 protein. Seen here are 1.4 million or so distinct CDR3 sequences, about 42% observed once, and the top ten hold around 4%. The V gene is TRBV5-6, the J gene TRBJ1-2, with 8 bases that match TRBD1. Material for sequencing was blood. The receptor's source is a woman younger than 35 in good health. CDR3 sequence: CASSATGVNYGYTF. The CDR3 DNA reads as TGTGCCAGCAGCGCGACAGGGGTTAACTATGGCTACACCTTC.